A single T cell receptor (beta chain) is shown here with its context. Its antigen is not identified. This specimen comes from a study of shared clonotypes between healthy human individuals. Regarding the study as a whole: It was the few donors that limited the genetic and exposure-history diversity represented. Sampling covered blood only; tissue repertoires likely differ.

J lost 0 bases, V lost 3 bases, and 5 bases had no gene match. Germline values: CDR1 LGHNA, CDR2 YNFKEQ. This CDR3 region has 16 residues. Splitting the CD4+ cells yielded a CD45RA+ naive subset and a CD45RA-negative memory subset. The DNA input per sorted-subset replicate PCR was 200 ng, corresponding to tens of thousands of T cell genomes. Clones were read by immunoSEQ multiplex PCR, and TCRdb kept only the in-frame ones, dropping some. The sample includes about 2.3 million clones, about nine tenths of them seen just once. This clonotype was sampled from a man younger than 30 in good health. Some clones in this sample may be carry-over from other donors' samples. The chain joins TRBV4-2 to TRBJ2-7; 10 bases fit TRBD2. The sample taken for sequencing was naive CD4+ T cells from PBMCs. Subset defined: CD45RA+ positively selected. The CDR3 nucleotides read TGTGCCAGCAGCCACCGGACTAGCGGTATCTCCTACGAGCAGTACTTC. Its protein product is CASSHRTSGISYEQYF.